A selection of T cell receptor beta chains follows, all from one sample in a study of siplizumab effects on memory and regulatory T cells. TCRdb keeps only in-frame clones here, not all; method: immunoSEQ multiplex PCR. Among over 85,000 clones listed, approximately 90% were seen once. The sample comprised CD4+ T cells sorted from blood. Receptor source: a human donor in good health. CDR3s include the opening cysteine and the closing phenylalanine or tryptophan.

v_call	cdr3_length	j_call	cdr3_aa
TRBV6-5	14	TRBJ1-5	CASRRQGLDQPQHF
TRBV5-1	15	TRBJ2-1	CASSLIAGGYNEQFF
TRBV12-5	17	TRBJ1-2	CASGPPAGGIHIFGYTF
TRBV19	13	TRBJ1-4	CASSMSTNEKLFF
TRBV7-8	14	TRBJ1-2	CASSLAELNYGYTF
TRBV7-9	15	TRBJ2-2	CATPSGTGVTGELFF
TRBV19	16	TRBJ2-1	CASSIEAGRQHNEQFF
TRBV14	12	TRBJ2-1	CASSQDIDEQFF
TRBV6-5	11	TRBJ2-1	CASTHGGEQFF
TRBV30	13	TRBJ1-3	CAWSVGGGNTIYF
TRBV23-1	15	TRBJ2-1	CASSRLAGAFDEQFF
TRBV7-8	15	TRBJ2-2	CASSLDRANTGELFF
TRBV6-6	15	TRBJ2-2	CASRNRQGRTGELFF
TRBV11-3	15	TRBJ2-2	CASSLGGLPRGELFF
TRBV5-1	15	TRBJ1-5	CASSLVGDSNQPQHF
TRBV6-4	17	TRBJ2-4	CASSAPPGRVAKNIQYF
TRBV4-1	17	TRBJ2-7	CASSQDNGASGRAEQYF
TRBV9	15	TRBJ1-1	CASSVAGGGPTEAFF
TRBV6-5	13	TRBJ1-2	CAATGTNAYGYTF
TRBV30	13	TRBJ1-2	CAWSSQGRYGYTF
TRBV11-2	18	TRBJ2-3	CASSPTLLTSGSTDTQYF
TRBV6-4	15	TRBJ2-7	CASSPTGQGSSEQYF
TRBV5-1	15	TRBJ1-4	CASSLGDRDNEKLFF
TRBV30	12	TRBJ1-2	CAWRQGVRGYTF
TRBV5-1	12	TRBJ1-2	CASSDSYYGYTF
TRBV7-7	15	TRBJ2-3	CASSLNRGYTDTQYF
TRBV28	13	TRBJ1-1	CASSFGRSSGAFF
TRBV9	11	TRBJ2-2	CASSIPGQLFF
TRBV28	11	TRBJ2-7	CASRPLREQYF
TRBV27	14	TRBJ2-7	CASRAGLAGLLQYF
TRBV7-2	16	TRBJ1-5	CASSLSGGGGNQPQHF
TRBV5-1	16	TRBJ2-1	CASSQTPGTGVLEQFF
TRBV28	15	TRBJ1-4	CASSILGSTNEKLFF
TRBV4-2	14	TRBJ2-7	CASSPPPGEDEQYF
TRBV10-3	13	TRBJ1-4	CAIRDAGNEKLFF
TRBV19	18	TRBJ1-1	CASSRNRDKVGTNTEAFF
TRBV7-9	15	TRBJ2-2	CASSQITGNTGELFF
TRBV5-5	16	TRBJ2-3	CASSLTGGRSGDTQYF
TRBV20-1	11	TRBJ2-7	CSAWTSYEQYF
TRBV9	16	TRBJ2-2	CASSVVRAGVHGELFF
TRBV4-1	15	TRBJ1-2	CASSQDETVSYGYTF
TRBV7-8	16	TRBJ2-3	CASSFLSGRGKDTQYF
TRBV7-9	15	TRBJ1-2	CASSSRTASNYGYTF
TRBV2	16	TRBJ2-3	CASSEDGRLNTDTQYF
TRBV11-3	13	TRBJ1-1	CASSLGLNTEAFF
TRBV29-1	14	TRBJ1-4	CSVDLSGDREKLFF
TRBV6-6	14	TRBJ1-1	CASSYRQGVTEAFF
TRBV5-4	15	TRBJ2-1	CASSGFLSPYNEQFF
TRBV12-5	14	TRBJ2-5	CASGLGSRQETQYF
TRBV19	14	TRBJ2-7	CASSILQGNYEQYF
TRBV28	14	TRBJ1-2	CASRRTGTAGGYTF
TRBV5-4	16	TRBJ2-3	CASSFLRDTSTDTQYF
TRBV28	13	TRBJ1-1	CASSYGLHTEAFF
TRBV6-6	14	TRBJ1-2	CASSYTQGGYGYTF